These 21 T cell receptor beta chains came from one sample sequenced in a study of cytomegalovirus exposure and HLA in healthy donors. TCRdb's table, derived via immunoSEQ multiplex PCR, lists solely in-frame clones and lacks some. The table records fewer than 250,000 clones, approximately 87% of them present only once. The specimen sequenced was PBMCs. The source is a man between 18 and 29 years old in good health and CMV-seronegative.

About this clone itself: The junction does not match germline at one end; this may be a read error. V is TRBV6-1 and J is TRBJ2-7; 11 bases line up with TRBD1. The CDR3 covers 15 residues. CDR1 MNHNS and CDR2 SASEGT come from the germline V gene. CDR3 region: CASSGRTGGAYGQYF. The CDR3, as DNA: TGTGCCAGCAGTGGCAGGACAGGGGGCGCTTACGGGCAGTACTTC.

The V call is TRBV5-1, the J call TRBJ2-1, with 12 bases lining up with TRBD2. The CDR3 spans 17 residues. With V trimmed by 8 bases and J by 0 bases, 9 bases remained unmatched. Germline assignment: CDR1 SGHRS and CDR2 YFSETQ. The CDR3, as DNA: TGCGCCAGTCGGACTAGCGGGAACGGGGGCTCCTACAATGAGCAGTTCTTC. Protein product: CASRTSGNGGSYNEQFF.

The chain recombines TRBV5-1 with TRBJ2-7; TRBD2 is a possible D gene (5 bases). Trimming removed 0 bases from V and 5 bases from J, with 9 bases in between. Germline V lookup: CDR1 SGHRS, CDR2 YFSETQ. The CDR3 has 13 residues. In nucleotides, the CDR3 is TGCGCCAGCAGCTTGGCAAGGGAGAACGAGCAGTACTTC. Encoded protein: CASSLARENEQYF.

The chain recombines TRBV5-1 with TRBJ2-7; D is perhaps TRBD1 (5 bases). The CDR3 is 13 amino acids. Germline assignment: CDR1 SGHRS and CDR2 YFSETQ. V was trimmed by 7 bases and J by 6 bases, leaving 17 bases between them. CDR3 coding DNA: TGCGCCAGCGGAAGCGCAGGGTCTGGCGAGCAGTACTTC. As protein: CASGSAGSGEQYF.

This chain joins TRBV9 and TRBJ2-3, with 8 positions matching TRBD2. This CDR3 has 16 amino acids. The V segment lost 6 bases and the J segment 2 bases; nucleotides outside the gene matches: 11. Germline lookup yields CDR1 SGDLS and CDR2 YYNGEE. CDR3 DNA: TGTGCCAGCACCCGACGACGGGGGGGCCCCACAGATACGCAGTATTTT. Translated: CASTRRRGGPTDTQYF. The full variable domain, rest sourced from reference TRBV9 and TRBJ2-3, is DSGVTQTPKHLITATGQRVTLRCSPRSGDLSVYWYQQSLDQGLQFLIQYYNGEERAKGNILERFSAQQFPDLHSELNLSSLELGDSALYFCASTRRRGGPTDTQYFGPGTRLTVL.

V usage is TRBV28 and J usage is TRBJ1-1; unclear D gene. The CDR3 covers 14 residues. The V and J ends lost 7 bases and 0 bases respectively, with 12 bases between them. CDR1 and CDR2 (germline): MDHEN, SYDVKM. In DNA, the CDR3 is TGTGCCAGCATCTGGTCGGGGATGAACACTGAAGCTTTCTTT. As protein: CASIWSGMNTEAFF.

V gene TRBV2 combines with J gene TRBJ2-1, with 13 bases identical to TRBD2. Germline-derived CDR1 and CDR2 are SNHLY and FYNNEI. CDR3 length: 15 amino acids. V lost 5 bases to trimming and J lost 8 bases; unmatched junction nucleotides: 6. CDR3 region: CASSLRTSGGDEQFF. CDR3 in DNA: TGTGCCAGCAGTTTGAGGACTAGCGGGGGCGATGAGCAGTTCTTC.

This clone occurred a few times. The chain uses TRBV5-1 and TRBJ2-2, with 13 bases lining up with TRBD2. The CDR3 has 19 amino acids. Germline V CDR1 and CDR2: SGHRS, YFSETQ. The J segment lost 3 bases and the V segment lost 2 bases, leaving 10 bases of the junction unmatched. CDR3 region: CASSLVRTSGSGHTGELFF. In nucleotides, the CDR3 is TGCGCCAGCAGCTTAGTTAGGACTAGCGGGAGCGGGCACACCGGGGAGCTGTTTTTT. Full variable domain (outside the CDR3, taken from reference TRBV5-1 and TRBJ2-2): KAGVTQTPRYLIKTRGQQVTLSCSPISGHRSVSWYQQTPGQGLQFLFEYFSETQRNKGNFPGRFSGRQFSNSRSEMNVSTLELGDSALYLCASSLVRTSGSGHTGELFFGEGSRLTVL.

V gene TRBV2 combines with J gene TRBJ2-2; 11 nucleotides agree with TRBD2. Looked up from germline, CDR1 is SNHLY and CDR2 is FYNNEI. The J segment lost 0 bases and the V segment lost 8 bases, leaving 5 bases of the junction unmatched. The CDR3 extends over 16 amino acids. CDR3 amino acids: CASDLAGGPNTGELFF. CDR3 DNA sequence: TGTGCCAGCGACCTAGCGGGGGGTCCGAACACCGGGGAGCTGTTTTTT.

This chain connects TRBV28 to TRBJ2-1; TRBD2 is a possible D gene (5 bases). Trimming took 3 bases from V and 0 from J, leaving 9 bases between them. Looked up from germline, CDR1 is MDHEN and CDR2 is SYDVKM. The CDR3 has 15 residues. The CDR3 region has the DNA TGTGCCAGCAGTTTCGACTACAGCTCCTACAATGAGCAGTTCTTC. Encoded protein: CASSFDYSSYNEQFF.

The rearrangement uses TRBV4-3 and TRBJ1-5; 7 bases align to TRBD1. Germline V lookup: CDR1 LGHNA, CDR2 YSLEER. V trimming: 4 bases; J trimming: 7 bases; junction bases outside the gene matches: 10. CDR3 size: 15 residues. In DNA form, the CDR3 reads TGCGCCAGCAGCCCCGGAACAGGGGCAGGGCAGCCCCAGCATTTT. Its translation: CASSPGTGAGQPQHF.

This rearrangement joins TRBV6-5 to TRBJ1-1; TRBD1 matches at 8 bases. J lost 1 base, V lost 6 bases, and 4 bases had no gene match. Germline CDR1 and CDR2: MNHEY and SVGAGI. This CDR3 spans 14 amino acids. DNA of the CDR3: TGTGCCAGCAGGCTAGGGACAGGGAACACTGAAGCTTTCTTT. Protein: CASRLGTGNTEAFF.

CDR3: CASSPKNRVGDNNSPLHF. The CDR3 coding sequence is TGCGCCAGCAGCCCAAAGAACAGGGTGGGGGACAATAATTCACCCCTCCACTTT. The V gene is TRBV23-1, the J gene TRBJ1-6; D possibly corresponds to TRBD1 (6 bases). TRBV23-1 is placed among ORFs of uncertain function. The CDR3 has 18 amino acids. Deletions cut 6 bases from V and 5 bases from J, with 23 bases between.

The chain employs TRBV19 and TRBJ2-7; 12 positions match TRBD1. Germline loops: CDR1 LNHDA, CDR2 SQIVND (reference sequence). The length of the CDR3 is 14 residues. The V segment lost 10 bases and the J segment 7 bases; nucleotides outside the gene matches: 11. The CDR3 bases are TGTGCCACCGAACCGGGACAGGGGGCGAGGGAGCAGTACTTC. It translates to CATEPGQGAREQYF.

This chain links TRBV7-9 with TRBJ1-4; D is undetermined. The CDR3 contains 13 residues. Germline V lookup: CDR1 SEHNR, CDR2 FQNEAQ (reference sequence). Trimming removed 1 base from V and 8 bases from J, with 8 bases in between. CDR3 sequence: CASSLVREEKLFF. The CDR3 DNA reads as TGTGCCAGCAGCTTAGTCCGGGAGGAAAAACTGTTTTTT.

This sequence joins TRBV27 and TRBJ1-2, with 9 bases aligning to TRBD1. CDR1 is MNHEY, CDR2 SMNVEV, per germline (reference sequence). The trim removed 2 bases at V and 14 bases at J, leaving 9 bases unmatched. The CDR3 totals 13 residues. This CDR3 reads CASSLGTGQGVTF. CDR3 bases: TGTGCCAGCAGTTTAGGGACGGGACAGGGCGTAACCTTC.

The chain employs TRBV5-6 and TRBJ2-5, with 9 bases fitting TRBD1. Unmatched junction bases numbered 4, after V lost 1 base and J lost 3 bases. Germline CDR1 SGHDT, CDR2 YYEEEE. The CDR3 extends over 15 amino acids. CDR3 nucleotides: TGTGCCAGCAGCTTGCGAAGACAGGGGGAAGAGACCCAGTACTTC. Translated: CASSLRRQGEETQYF.

J is TRBJ1-3 and V is TRBV29-1; perhaps TRBD1 as D (5 bases). Germline CDR1 reads SQVTM; CDR2 reads ANQGSEA. This CDR3 comprises 12 residues. V was clipped by 6 bases and J by 1 base, with 7 bases between them. The chain's CDR3 is CSVQGSGNTIYF. The CDR3 DNA is TGCAGCGTCCAGGGTTCTGGAAACACCATATATTTT. The whole variable domain, filled in from reference TRBV29-1 and TRBJ1-3, reads SAVISQKPSRDICQRGTSLTIQCQVDSQVTMMFWYRQQPGQSLTLIATANQGSEATYESGFVIDKFPISRPNLTFSTLTVSNMSPEDSSIYLCSVQGSGNTIYFGEGSWLTVV.

In its sample, this clone was seen once. The chain links TRBV5-1 to TRBJ1-3; TRBD1 is a possible D gene (5 bases). There are 14 residues in the CDR3. The ends were cut back, 5 bases at V and 4 bases at J, with 13 bases in the middle. CDR1 is SGHRS, CDR2 YFSETQ, per germline. In nucleotides, the CDR3 is TGCGCCAGCAGTCGGGGGGGAGACGGAAACACCATATATTTT. Translated: CASSRGGDGNTIYF.

This chain links TRBV9 with TRBJ2-2; weak D call: TRBD1 (6 bases). Per germline, CDR1 SGDLS and CDR2 YYNGEE. The length of the CDR3 is 17 residues. The V and J ends lost 2 bases and 3 bases respectively, with 17 bases between them. Here the CDR3 DNA reads TGTGCCAGCAGCGTTAAAACAGGGACCTTGGACACCGGGGAGCTGTTTTTT. Translation: CASSVKTGTLDTGELFF.

The CDR3 DNA reads as TGTGCCAGCAGCCTCACACCTTCCTCTGGAAACACCATATATTTT. Amino acids: CASSLTPSSGNTIYF. The V gene is TRBV7-2, the J gene TRBJ1-3, with unresolved D. Germline CDR1 reads SGHTA; CDR2 reads FQGNSA. This CDR3 is built from 15 residues. The V end was cut by 5 bases, the J end by 0 bases, with 11 bases between.